Sequencing of this T cell receptor (beta chain) was carried out in a study of cytomegalovirus exposure and HLA in healthy donors (dated by TCRdb to the late 2010s). Background on the whole study: In an earlier analysis of several hundred of the donors, roughly 300 Gb of sequence data and 120 million or so unique TCR beta sequences from roughly 180 million T cells were reported. An early release that covered 500 to 800 HLA-typed donors contained about 290 gigabases of sequencing data and some 87 million unique TCR sequences. Among the roughly 400 genotyped donors, approximately 81% belonged to the genetic ancestry cluster associated with self-reported Caucasian donors. The aim of the study was to test whether cataloging public T cell receptors could identify signatures of past pathogen exposure. The study profiled the T cell repertoires of hundreds of subjects by immunosequencing and related them to cytomegalovirus serostatus. In addition to the first cohort of around 670 subjects, a separate validation cohort of 130 or so different subjects was used. The study combined high-throughput TCR immunosequencing, statistical association of individual TCRs with disease status, and machine learning to predict cytomegalovirus infection status. A later analysis re-analyzed previously published TCR beta repertoires from roughly 690 donors and added high-resolution HLA genotyping to study TCR occurrence patterns. Rather than using new phenotypic data, the later analysis identified candidate immune exposures from TCR beta sequences and from how often those sequences occurred across donors. To decide whether each TCR beta V gene segment behaved as functional or pseudogenic, an earlier analysis of over 500 of the donors relied on high-throughput TCR beta sequencing. Donor age, sex, ethnicity and CMV serostatus were compiled together with the repertoire data. Genome-wide SNP genotypes for about 55% of the 666 donors were used in a later genetic analysis, which treated that subset as a discovery cohort. All discovery cohort repertoires had been generated using a single sequencing platform. HLA typing included class I and class II loci at four-digit resolution. Typing coverage varied by locus: 629-630 donors for A, B, C, DRB1 and DQB1; 500 to 550 for DQA1; more than 600 for DPA1; 450 to 480 for DPB1. Five DR-DQ haplotypes were treated as single units for association and clustering because of strong linkage in the cohort. Among roughly 400 genotyped donors of the cohort, an average of approximately 240,000 unique TCR beta nucleotide sequences was sequenced per donor, of which about 18% were non-productive.

General findings and caveats noted by the study authors: Linkage disequilibrium might explain the correlated functional status among segregating V segments, but an unknown experimental factor could not be ruled out. A later analysis found that most CMV-associated TCR beta chains appeared HLA-restricted, with HLA associations seemingly driven largely by CMV exposure. In a later analysis, TCR association rates were found to vary across HLA loci, with the most associated TCRs seen for DRB1 alleles and the fewest for HLA-C alleles. Only TCR beta chains were sequenced in this cohort, and the absence of alpha or paired-chain data limited detectable features. Compared with the roughly 720-donor mean, donors in an Asian-associated ancestry cluster had fewer N-insertions in productive TCRs, according to a later genetic analysis. For the cohort, immune exposure information was limited to CMV serostatus. Because some donors lacked HLA typing at each locus, the association tests relied only on the typed subset. A further reported finding was that TCR beta sequences accurately predicted the HLA-A and HLA-B alleles for most subjects in the first cohort. An association between a missense DCLRE1C variant and V-gene and J-gene trimming of TCR beta chains was found in a later genetic analysis and replicated in an independent cohort. According to a later analysis, parvovirus B19, influenza, CMV and Epstein-Barr virus appeared linked to several top co-occurrence clusters. Specific HLA alleles were associated with more than 15,000 TCR beta sequences at a false discovery rate of 0.05 in a later analysis. Strong co-occurrence of HLA alleles, especially DR and DQ, made assigning TCR associations to individual alleles difficult. Most TCR sequences were observed very rarely across donors, whereas some public TCRs were present in many individuals. In vitro tests confirmed that a few of the cytomegalovirus-associated TCR beta chains recognize cytomegalovirus antigens. Because counts were too low, 15 to 20 rarely observed V segments, including chromosome 9 orphons, were excluded from the earlier analysis of several hundred of the donors. The study gave a list of over 150 TCR beta chains associated with cytomegalovirus. A group of highly shared sequence variants was considered likely to be a technical artifact of the sequencing pipeline. In an earlier analysis of over 550 of the donors, most TCR beta V segments were observed in productive rearrangements about 87% or about 30% of the time, broadly matching IMGT annotations. Some IMGT-functional V segments, including TRBV6-2 and TRBV6-3, could not be distinguished by the 87-base-pair reads and were therefore excluded. The authors suggested that the approach could potentially be extended to other disease states and immunological phenotypes. The classifier was reported to diagnose cytomegalovirus status with high specificity and sensitivity in both the original cohort and the validation cohort. In a later analysis, HLA-associated TCR beta chains were found to be more clonally expanded and to have lower generation probabilities than equally common non-associated chains. Sequencing depth was assumed to be roughly uniform across donors in the presence/absence analyses, though that assumption may not hold.

From the cysteine up to the phenylalanine, the CDR3 has a length of 15 residues. Just CDR3 DNA is preserved here, 45 bases in frame from base 1. Between the V and J ends, shortened by 7 bases and 7 bases respectively, the junction contains 19 bases. Per the germline V gene, SNHLY is the CDR1 and FYNNEI is the CDR2. The cohort was made up of 500 to 850 healthy bone marrow donors. At the time of sampling, every cohort member was nominally healthy, though immune exposures that went unrecorded were likely present. The donor tested CMV seropositive and was one of the 289 seropositive cohort members. Every donor gave a peripheral blood sample, and the peripheral blood mononuclear cells from that sample were used for TCR beta sequencing. Genomic DNA extraction from the blood cell samples was performed with the Qiagen DNeasy Blood Extraction Kit. Library generation was performed with the immunoSEQ multiplex PCR assay. For the multiplex PCR, a mixture combining 60 forward primers for TCR Vbeta segments and 13 reverse primers for TCR Jbeta segments was used. The CDR3 region of rearranged TCR beta genes was amplified from genomic DNA by a multiplex PCR assay. Amplified TCR beta libraries were sequenced as 87-base-pair reads on the Illumina HiSeq System. Per the source publication's procedure: Across the 500 to 700 repertoires, a later analysis counted roughly 77 million unique TCR beta chains, roughly 11 million of which were shared by at least two donors. To remove PCR and sequencing errors, raw reads were error-corrected and collapsed into unique sequences using a nearest-neighbor algorithm that merged closely related sequences. CDR3 sequences were aligned to IMGT reference sequences to assign V, D and J gene segments. For a sequence to be retained, at least a six-nucleotide match to both a V gene segment and a J gene segment was required. Rearrangements were called productive when the CDR3 lacked stop codons and stayed in frame with V and J; all others were non-productive. Following IMGT convention, CDR3 was defined as the stretch from the second conserved V-encoded cysteine up to the conserved J-encoded phenylalanine. Sequences without an unambiguous match to a single V gene segment were excluded from the earlier analysis of several hundred of the donors. In an earlier analysis of several hundred of the donors, V segments were called functional above 56.7% productive rearrangements and were called segregating when the between-donor standard deviation exceeded 5%. A statistical classification framework was built for diagnosing cytomegalovirus status from the catalog of TCR beta chain sequences. In a later analysis, TCR nucleotide sequences were compared against IMGT/GENE-DB human TR gene sequences so that V and J genes could be assigned. Using the TCRdist pipeline, a later analysis assigned CDR3 sequences along with most-parsimonious VDJ recombination scenarios. In a later analysis, each TCR beta chain was defined by its CDR3 amino acid sequence together with its V-gene family, and reads lacking a unique V-gene family were excluded. A later analysis removed roughly 590 highly shared, low-generation-probability nucleotide sequences to deal with suspected cross-contamination and a sequencing artifact. In a later analysis, a clonal expansion index was calculated for each public chain from normalized within-repertoire ranks of inferred template counts. In a later analysis, generation probabilities were computed using a VDJ recombination model fitted to out-of-frame rearrangements, and the results were checked against IGoR. A later analysis scored TCR-TCR, TCR-HLA and TCR-CMV co-occurrence with hypergeometric tests, applying a repertoire-size bias correction to TCR pairs. In a later analysis, false discovery rates were estimated by permuting HLA or CMV assignments 20 times. In a later analysis, co-occurring TCRs were grouped with DBSCAN, and TCRdist sequence similarity was added when clustering was performed within HLA-allele-positive subsets. Co-occurrence clustering excluded repertoires with fewer than 30,000 or more than 120,000 public chains, plus five with anomalous nucleotide sharing. TCRdb retrieved this table from immuneACCESS and kept in-frame rearrangements only. Not all clones are present; in checked studies, unresolved V genes account for under half, and no reason is known for the remainder. The V and J calls and clone size are taken from that table; D and trimming were inferred from the DNA. In this sample the table shows 83,000 or so clones, around 75% of which occur a single time. Roughly 14% of the sample is in the top ten clones.

Remarks on this clone: No antigen is known for it. One base away there is no much larger clone; base qualities are not given.

Sequenced sample: PBMCs. This receptor was obtained from a woman aged 40 to 55 in good health and CMV-seropositive. The rearrangement combines TRBV2 with TRBJ1-4, and possibly TRBD1, on 6 matching bases. CDR3 reads: CASILGRGKAEKLFF. The nucleotides are TGTGCCAGCATTCTGGGGAGGGGGAAGGCTGAAAAACTGTTTTTT. Here the CDR3 is joined to the reference TRBV2 and TRBJ1-4 genes, and the full variable domain is: EPEVTQTPSHQVTQMGQEVILRCVPISNHLYFYWYRQILGQKVEFLVSFYNNEISEKSEIFDDQFSVERPDGSNFTLKIRSTKLEDSAMYFCASILGRGKAEKLFFGSGTQLSVL.